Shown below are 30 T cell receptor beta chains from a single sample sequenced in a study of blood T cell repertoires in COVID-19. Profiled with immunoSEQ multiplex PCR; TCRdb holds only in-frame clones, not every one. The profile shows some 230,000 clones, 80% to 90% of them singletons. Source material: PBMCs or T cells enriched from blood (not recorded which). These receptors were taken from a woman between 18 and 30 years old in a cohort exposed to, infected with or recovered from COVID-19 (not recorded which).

The CDR3 is CASSGKSGWDTEAFF. CDR3 DNA: TGTGCCAGCAGTGGGAAGTCAGGGTGGGACACTGAAGCTTTCTTT. The genes are TRBV2 and TRBJ1-1; the D gene is possibly TRBD1 (5 bases). The CDR3 loop spans 15 amino acids. The ends were cut back, 4 bases at V and 3 bases at J, with 15 bases in the middle. The germline V gene encodes CDR1 SNHLY and CDR2 FYNNEI. The full variable domain, completed using reference TRBV2 and TRBJ1-1, is EPEVTQTPSHQVTQMGQEVILRCVPISNHLYFYWYRQILGQKVEFLVSFYNNEISEKSEIFDDQFSVERPDGSNFTLKIRSTKLEDSAMYFCASSGKSGWDTEAFFGQGTRLTVV.

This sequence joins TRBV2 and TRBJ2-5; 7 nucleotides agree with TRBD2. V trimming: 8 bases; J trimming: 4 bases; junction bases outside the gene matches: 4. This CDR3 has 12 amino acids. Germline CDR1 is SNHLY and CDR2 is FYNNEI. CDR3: CASWGGRETQYF. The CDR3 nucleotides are TGTGCCAGCTGGGGCGGGAGAGAGACCCAGTACTTC.

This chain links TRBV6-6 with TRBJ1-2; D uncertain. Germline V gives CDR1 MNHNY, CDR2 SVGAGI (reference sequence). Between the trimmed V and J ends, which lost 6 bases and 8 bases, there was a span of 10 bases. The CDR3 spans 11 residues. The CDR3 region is CASSSTGGYTF. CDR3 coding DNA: TGTGCCAGCAGCTCCACCGGGGGCTACACCTTC.

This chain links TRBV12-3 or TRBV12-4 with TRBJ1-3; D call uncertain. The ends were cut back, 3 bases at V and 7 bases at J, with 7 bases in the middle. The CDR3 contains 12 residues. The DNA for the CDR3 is TGTGCCAGCAGTTTTGGGCAGAACACCATATATTTT. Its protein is CASSFGQNTIYF.

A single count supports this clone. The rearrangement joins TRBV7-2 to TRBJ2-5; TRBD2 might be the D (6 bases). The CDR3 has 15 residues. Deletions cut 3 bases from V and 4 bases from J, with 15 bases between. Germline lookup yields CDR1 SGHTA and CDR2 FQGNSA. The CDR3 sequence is CASSFQPGVGETQYF. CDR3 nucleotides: TGTGCCAGCAGCTTTCAACCGGGGGTTGGAGAGACCCAGTACTTC.

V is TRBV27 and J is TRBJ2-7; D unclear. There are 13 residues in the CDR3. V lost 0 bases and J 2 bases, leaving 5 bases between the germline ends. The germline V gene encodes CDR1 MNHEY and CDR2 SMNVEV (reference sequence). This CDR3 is CASSLSPAYEQYF. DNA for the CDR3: TGTGCCAGCAGTTTATCCCCCGCCTACGAGCAGTACTTC.

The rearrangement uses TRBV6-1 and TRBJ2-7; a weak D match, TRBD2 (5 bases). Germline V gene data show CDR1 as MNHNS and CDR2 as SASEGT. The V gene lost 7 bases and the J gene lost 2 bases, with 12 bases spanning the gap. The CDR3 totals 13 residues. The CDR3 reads CASMVGRAYEQYF. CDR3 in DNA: TGTGCCAGCATGGTAGGGAGAGCCTACGAGCAGTACTTC.

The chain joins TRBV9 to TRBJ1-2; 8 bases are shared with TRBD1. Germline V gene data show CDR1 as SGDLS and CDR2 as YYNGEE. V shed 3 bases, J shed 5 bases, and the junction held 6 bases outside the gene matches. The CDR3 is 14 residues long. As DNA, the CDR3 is TGTGCCAGCAGCGAAACGACAGGGGTTTATGGCTACACCTTC. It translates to CASSETTGVYGYTF.

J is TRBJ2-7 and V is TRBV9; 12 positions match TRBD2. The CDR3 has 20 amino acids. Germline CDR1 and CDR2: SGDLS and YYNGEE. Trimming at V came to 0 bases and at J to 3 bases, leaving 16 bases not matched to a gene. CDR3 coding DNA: TGTGCCAGCAGCGTAGCACCCGGAGGGCTAGCGGGAGGGCCTATCTACGAGCAGTACTTC. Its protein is CASSVAPGGLAGGPIYEQYF.

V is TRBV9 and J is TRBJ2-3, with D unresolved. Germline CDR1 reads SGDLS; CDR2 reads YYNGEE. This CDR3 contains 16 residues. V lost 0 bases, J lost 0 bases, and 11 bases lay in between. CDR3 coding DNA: TGTGCCAGCAGCGTAGACGAATGGCCAAGCACAGATACGCAGTATTTT. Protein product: CASSVDEWPSTDTQYF.

CDR3 in DNA: TGTGCCACCACAGGGAACAATTCACCCCTCCACTTT. Amino acid sequence: CATTGNNSPLHF. The rearrangement uses TRBV6-5 and TRBJ1-6; D might be TRBD1 (6 bases). The V gene's germline CDR1 is MNHEY and CDR2 SVGAGI. Trimming took 10 bases from V and 7 from J, leaving 11 bases between them. CDR3 length: 12 amino acids.

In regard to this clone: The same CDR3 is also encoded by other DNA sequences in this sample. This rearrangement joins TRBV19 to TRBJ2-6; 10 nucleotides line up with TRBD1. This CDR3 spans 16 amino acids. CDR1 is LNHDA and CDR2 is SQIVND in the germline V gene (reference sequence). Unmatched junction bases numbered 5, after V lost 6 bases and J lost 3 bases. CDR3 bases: TGTGCCAGTAGCGGGACAGGGGTTAGTGGGGCCAACGTCCTGACTTTC. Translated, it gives CASSGTGVSGANVLTF. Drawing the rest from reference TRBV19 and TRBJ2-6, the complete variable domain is DGGITQSPKYLFRKEGQNVTLSCEQNLNHDAMYWYRQDPGQGLRLIYYSQIVNDFQKGDIAEGYSVSREKKESFPLTVTSAQKNPTAFYLCASSGTGVSGANVLTFGAGSRLTVL.

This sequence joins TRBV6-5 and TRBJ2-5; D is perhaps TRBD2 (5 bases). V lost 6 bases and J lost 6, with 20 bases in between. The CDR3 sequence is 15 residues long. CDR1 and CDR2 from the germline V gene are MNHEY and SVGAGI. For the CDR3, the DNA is TGTGCCAGCAGCCTGAACGTCCGGGGTAGTAAGACCCAGTACTTC. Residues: CASSLNVRGSKTQYF.

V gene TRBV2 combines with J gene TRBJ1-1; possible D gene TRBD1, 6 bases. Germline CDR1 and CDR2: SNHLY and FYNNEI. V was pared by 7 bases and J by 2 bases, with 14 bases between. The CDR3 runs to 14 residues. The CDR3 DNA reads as TGTGCCAGCAACCGGGACAAGATAAACACTGAAGCTTTCTTT. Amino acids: CASNRDKINTEAFF.

The CDR3 nucleotides are TGCGCCAGCAGTGAGTCGAGGGCGGGCCTCTCCTACGAGCAGTACTTC. It specifies CASSESRAGLSYEQYF. This chain links TRBV10-1 with TRBJ2-7, with D tentatively TRBD2 (5 bases). V lost 0 bases and J 0 bases, leaving 12 bases between the germline ends. The V gene's germline CDR1 is WNHNN and CDR2 SYGVQD (reference sequence). The CDR3 is made up of 16 amino acids.

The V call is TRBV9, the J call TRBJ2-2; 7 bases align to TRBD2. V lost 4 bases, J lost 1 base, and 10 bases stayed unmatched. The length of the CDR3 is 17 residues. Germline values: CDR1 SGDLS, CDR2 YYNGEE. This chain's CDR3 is CASSPPPGGGNTGELFF. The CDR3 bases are TGTGCCAGCAGCCCACCCCCGGGCGGGGGGAACACCGGGGAGCTGTTTTTT. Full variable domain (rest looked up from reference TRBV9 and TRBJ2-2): DSGVTQTPKHLITATGQRVTLRCSPRSGDLSVYWYQQSLDQGLQFLIQYYNGEERAKGNILERFSAQQFPDLHSELNLSSLELGDSALYFCASSPPPGGGNTGELFFGEGSRLTVL.

The chain's CDR3 is CASAGLGDYGYTF. For the CDR3, the DNA is TGCGCCAGCGCGGGCCTTGGGGACTATGGCTACACCTTC. The gene calls are TRBV10-2 and TRBJ1-2, with D unresolved. V lost 8 bases and J lost 3, with 13 bases in between. The CDR3 covers 13 residues. Germline CDR1 is WSHSY and CDR2 is SAAADI.

Written as DNA, the CDR3 is TGTGCCAGCTCACCGTCAACAGATACGCAGTATTTT. The encoded protein is CASSPSTDTQYF. The chain couples TRBV18 to TRBJ2-3; no firm D call. This CDR3 is built from 12 residues. The germline V gene encodes CDR1 KGHSH and CDR2 LQKENI. V lost 3 bases and J lost 3, with 4 bases in between.

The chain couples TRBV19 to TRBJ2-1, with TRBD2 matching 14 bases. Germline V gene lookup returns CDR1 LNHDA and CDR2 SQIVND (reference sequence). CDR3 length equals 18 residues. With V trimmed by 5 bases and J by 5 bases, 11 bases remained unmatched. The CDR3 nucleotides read TGTGCCAGTAGTGCCAGACTAGCGGGAGGGCCTTGGGACAATGAGCAGTTCTTC. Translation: CASSARLAGGPWDNEQFF.

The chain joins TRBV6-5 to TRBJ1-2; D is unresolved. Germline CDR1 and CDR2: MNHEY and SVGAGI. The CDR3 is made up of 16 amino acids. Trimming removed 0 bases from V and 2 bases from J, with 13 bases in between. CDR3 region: CASSYSKWSRNYGYTF. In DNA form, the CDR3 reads TGTGCCAGCAGTTACTCGAAGTGGAGTAGGAACTATGGCTACACCTTC.

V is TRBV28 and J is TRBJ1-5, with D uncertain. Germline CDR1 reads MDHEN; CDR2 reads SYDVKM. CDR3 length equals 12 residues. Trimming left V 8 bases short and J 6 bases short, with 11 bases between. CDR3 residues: CASEAASQPQHF. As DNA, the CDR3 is TGTGCCAGCGAGGCGGCGAGTCAGCCCCAGCATTTT.

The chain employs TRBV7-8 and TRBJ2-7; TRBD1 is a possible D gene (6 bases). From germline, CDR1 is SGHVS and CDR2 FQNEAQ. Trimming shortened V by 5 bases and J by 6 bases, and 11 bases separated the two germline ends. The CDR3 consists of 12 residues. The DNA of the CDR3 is TGTGCCAGCAGCCGTCCACAGGGCGAGCAGTACTTC. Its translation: CASSRPQGEQYF.

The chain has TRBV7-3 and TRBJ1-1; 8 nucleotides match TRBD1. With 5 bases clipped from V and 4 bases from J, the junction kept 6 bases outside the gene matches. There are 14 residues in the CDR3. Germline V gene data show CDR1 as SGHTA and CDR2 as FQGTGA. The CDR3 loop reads CASSRDRHSTEAFF. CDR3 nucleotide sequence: TGTGCCAGCAGCCGGGACAGGCACTCCACTGAAGCTTTCTTT.

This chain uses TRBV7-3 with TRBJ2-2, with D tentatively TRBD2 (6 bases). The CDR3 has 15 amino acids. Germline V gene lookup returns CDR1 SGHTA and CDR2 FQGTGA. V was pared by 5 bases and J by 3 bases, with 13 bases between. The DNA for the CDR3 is TGTGCCAGCAGCCGGGGACGGGAGCACACCGGGGAGCTGTTTTTT. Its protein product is CASSRGREHTGELFF.

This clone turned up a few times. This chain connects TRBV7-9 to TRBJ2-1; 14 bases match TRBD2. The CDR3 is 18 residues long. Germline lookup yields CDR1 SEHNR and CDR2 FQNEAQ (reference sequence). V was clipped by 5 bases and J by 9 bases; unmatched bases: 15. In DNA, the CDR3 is TGTGCCAGCAGCCCGAATAAGGGACTAGCGGGAGCCCCAGGTGAGCAGTTCTTC. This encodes CASSPNKGLAGAPGEQFF.

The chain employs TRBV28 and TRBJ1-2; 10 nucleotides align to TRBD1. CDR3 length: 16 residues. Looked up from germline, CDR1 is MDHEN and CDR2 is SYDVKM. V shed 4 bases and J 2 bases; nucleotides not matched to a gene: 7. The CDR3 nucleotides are TGTGCCAGCAGTTCGCCTCCGGGACAGGGGAACTATGGCTACACCTTC. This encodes CASSSPPGQGNYGYTF.

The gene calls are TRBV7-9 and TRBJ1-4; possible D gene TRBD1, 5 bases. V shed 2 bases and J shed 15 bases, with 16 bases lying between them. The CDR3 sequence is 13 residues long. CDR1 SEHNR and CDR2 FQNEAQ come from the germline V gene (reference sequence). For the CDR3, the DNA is TGTGCCAGCAGCTTACTAGGGGCTCGAGAGTTGTTTTTT. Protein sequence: CASSLLGARELFF.

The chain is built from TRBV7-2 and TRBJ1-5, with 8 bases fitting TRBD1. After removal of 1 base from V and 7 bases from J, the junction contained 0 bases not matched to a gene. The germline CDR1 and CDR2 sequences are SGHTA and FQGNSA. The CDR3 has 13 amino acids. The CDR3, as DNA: TGTGCCAGCAGCTTAGACAGGGGGCAGCCCCAGCATTTT. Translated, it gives CASSLDRGQPQHF.

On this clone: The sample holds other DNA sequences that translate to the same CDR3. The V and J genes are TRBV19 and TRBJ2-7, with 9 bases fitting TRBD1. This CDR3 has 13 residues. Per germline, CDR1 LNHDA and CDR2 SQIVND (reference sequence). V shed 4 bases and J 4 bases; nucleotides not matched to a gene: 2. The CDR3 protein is CASSRDRGYEQYF. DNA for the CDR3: TGTGCCAGTAGTAGAGACAGGGGGTACGAGCAGTACTTC.

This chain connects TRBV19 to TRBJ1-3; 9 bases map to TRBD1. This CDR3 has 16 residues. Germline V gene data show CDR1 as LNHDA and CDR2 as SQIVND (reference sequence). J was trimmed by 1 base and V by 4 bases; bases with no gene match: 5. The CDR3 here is CASSTYGQGSGNTIYF. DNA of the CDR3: TGTGCCAGTAGTACCTACGGACAGGGGTCTGGAAACACCATATATTTT.